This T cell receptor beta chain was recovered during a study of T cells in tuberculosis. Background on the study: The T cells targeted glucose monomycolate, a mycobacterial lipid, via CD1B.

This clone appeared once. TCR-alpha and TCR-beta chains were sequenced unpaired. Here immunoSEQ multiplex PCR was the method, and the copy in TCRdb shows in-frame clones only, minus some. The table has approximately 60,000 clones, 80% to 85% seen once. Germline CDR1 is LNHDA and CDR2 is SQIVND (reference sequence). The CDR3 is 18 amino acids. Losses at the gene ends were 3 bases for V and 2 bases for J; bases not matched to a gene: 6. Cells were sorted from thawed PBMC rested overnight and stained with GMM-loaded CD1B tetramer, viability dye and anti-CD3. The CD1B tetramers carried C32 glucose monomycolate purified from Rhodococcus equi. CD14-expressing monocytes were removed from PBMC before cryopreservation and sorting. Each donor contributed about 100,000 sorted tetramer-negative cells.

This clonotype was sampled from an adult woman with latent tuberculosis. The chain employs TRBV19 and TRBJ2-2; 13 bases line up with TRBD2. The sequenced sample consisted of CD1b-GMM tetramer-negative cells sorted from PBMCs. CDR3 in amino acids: CASSMGTSGVLNTGELFF. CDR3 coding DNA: TGTGCCAGTAGTATGGGGACTAGCGGGGTTTTAAACACCGGGGAGCTGTTTTTT. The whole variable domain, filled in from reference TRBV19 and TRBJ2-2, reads DGGITQSPKYLFRKEGQNVTLSCEQNLNHDAMYWYRQDPGQGLRLIYYSQIVNDFQKGDIAEGYSVSREKKESFPLTVTSAQKNPTAFYLCASSMGTSGVLNTGELFFGEGSRLTVL.